The next 30 T cell receptor beta chains were all read from a single sample in a study of CD8 T cells in ankylosing spondylitis. Findings and caveats of the study: Ankylosing spondylitis blood appeared to be characterized by a TCR beta motif of several highly homologous variants.

No antigen has been assigned to these receptors. TCRdb re-analysed the 5' RACE reads in MiXCR, keeping a single row per CDR3 protein. This sample carries about 800,000 distinct CDR3 sequences, 10% to 15% of them seen once, and the ten largest clones take roughly 0.51%. Sample: blood, either unsorted or a sorted T cell fraction (not recorded which). The receptors here all came from a male donor with ankylosing spondylitis.

This clonotype was observed a few times. This chain joins TRBV28 and TRBJ1-2; a possible D gene is TRBD1 (5 bases). CDR3 size: 16 residues. Germline assignment: CDR1 MDHEN and CDR2 SYDVKM. Trimming left V 5 bases short and J 2 bases short, with 18 bases between. The CDR3 nucleotides are TGTGCCAGCAGTAAAGGCTGGGGCGGACAAAACTATGGCTACACCTTC. It is translated as CASSKGWGGQNYGYTF.

This clonotype was recorded many times. This chain links TRBV5-6 with TRBJ2-3, with 9 nucleotides matching TRBD2. This CDR3 comprises 15 residues. V shed 5 bases, J shed 1 base, and the junction held 5 bases outside the gene matches. Per germline, CDR1 SGHDT and CDR2 YYEEEE. The CDR3 protein is CASRHSGSGTDTQYF. DNA for the CDR3: TGTGCCAGCAGACATAGCGGGAGCGGCACAGATACGCAGTATTTT.

This clonotype occurred a few times. The gene calls are TRBV5-6 and TRBJ1-1, with D possibly matching TRBD1 (6 bases). Germline values: CDR1 SGHDT, CDR2 YYEEEE. CDR3 length equals 12 residues. V was pared by 6 bases and J by 8 bases, with 14 bases between. CDR3 sequence reads: CASNRRGMEAFF. The CDR3 nucleotides are TGTGCCAGCAACCGGAGGGGGATGGAAGCTTTCTTT. Using reference TRBV5-6 and TRBJ1-1 for the parts outside the CDR3, the full variable domain is DAGVTQSPTHLIKTRGQQVTLRCSPKSGHDTVSWYQQALGQGPQFIFQYYEEEERQRGNFPDRFSGHQFPNYSSELNVNALLLGDSALYLCASNRRGMEAFFGQGTRLTVV.

This clonotype was counted only a few times. The rearrangement links TRBV7-9 to TRBJ2-1; 8 bases agree with TRBD1. Germline trimming cut 6 bases from V and 0 bases from J; bases unmatched to any gene: 7. Germline CDR1 reads SEHNR; CDR2 reads FQNEAQ (reference sequence). The CDR3 runs 16 residues. CDR3 nucleotides: TGTGCCAGCAGTACTCTTACAGGGGGCTCCTACAATGAGCAGTTCTTC. Translated, it gives CASSTLTGGSYNEQFF.

This clonotype showed up just a few times. The rearrangement joins TRBV12-3 or TRBV12-4 to TRBJ2-3, with 8 bases that match TRBD2. The CDR3 is made up of 14 amino acids. J gave up 6 bases and V 7 bases, and 9 bases lay outside the gene matches. In DNA, the CDR3 is TGTGCCAGCAACTTAGCGGGGAGTTGGGATACGCAGTATTTT. Translation gives CASNLAGSWDTQYF.

CDR3 DNA: TGTGCCACCAGCAGAAGATTTGGGAACCAGGACGAGCAGTACTTC. It is translated as CATSRRFGNQDEQYF. The chain employs TRBV15 and TRBJ2-7; D gene ambiguous. V lost 2 bases, J lost 5 bases, and 16 bases lay in between. Germline values: CDR1 LNHNV, CDR2 YYDKDF (reference sequence). This CDR3 region has 15 residues. The variable domain in full, completed from reference TRBV15 and TRBJ2-7, reads DAMVIQNPRYQVTQFGKPVTLSCSQTLNHNVMYWYQQKSSQAPKLLFHYYDKDFNNEADTPDNFQSRRPNTSFCFLDIRSPGLGDTAMYLCATSRRFGNQDEQYFGPGTRLTVT.

The chain employs TRBV6-1 and TRBJ1-2; D is possibly TRBD1 (5 bases). The germline V and J ends were trimmed by 7 bases and 0 bases, with 12 bases remaining between them. Germline values: CDR1 MNHNS, CDR2 SASEGT. This CDR3 contains 14 residues. CDR3 nucleotides: TGTGCCAGCAATCGTGGGGGAACTAACTATGGCTACACCTTC. This gives the protein CASNRGGTNYGYTF.

Many counts were recorded for this clonotype. The chain has TRBV7-2 and TRBJ1-2; no definite D call. CDR3 length: 15 amino acids. Germline-derived CDR1 and CDR2 are SGHTA and FQGNSA. V lost 1 base to trimming and J lost 7 bases, with 16 bases between them. The CDR3 bases are TGTGCCAGCAGCTTAGGATCAGGCATTGCTGGTGGCTACACCTTC. It encodes CASSLGSGIAGGYTF.

The chain uses TRBV11-2 and TRBJ1-1; possible D gene TRBD1, 5 bases. Trimming removed 3 bases at V and 7 bases at J, with 12 bases between. There are 13 residues in the CDR3. Per germline, CDR1 SGHAT and CDR2 FQNNGV. The CDR3 DNA reads TGTGCCAGCAGCTTCTACCAGGGCCTTGAAGCTTTCTTT. Translated: CASSFYQGLEAFF.

This clonotype showed up many times. The junction differs from germline at one of its ends, possibly a read error. The chain combines TRBV20-1 with TRBJ1-2; D possibly corresponds to TRBD1 (5 bases). CDR3 length: 12 residues. In germline, CDR1 is DFQATT, CDR2 SNEGSKA (reference sequence). CDR3 sequence: CSATGANYGYTF. CDR3 nucleotide sequence: TGCAGCGCTACAGGTGCTAACTATGGCTACACCTTC.

This clonotype showed up just a few times. V and J are TRBV28 and TRBJ2-4; 11 positions match TRBD1. J gave up 8 bases and V 1 base, and 7 bases lay outside the gene matches. This CDR3 is built from 16 residues. Germline V gene data show CDR1 as MDHEN and CDR2 as SYDVKM. The CDR3 protein is CASSLYRGTGGDIQYF. CDR3 sequence (DNA): TGTGCCAGCAGTTTATATCGTGGGACAGGGGGGGACATTCAGTACTTC.

This clonotype occurred a few times. This sequence joins TRBV7-2 and TRBJ2-7; 9 nucleotides match TRBD2. The CDR3 spans 13 residues. Germline CDR1 reads SGHTA; CDR2 reads FQGNSA. V gave up 1 base and J gave up 9 bases; unmatched junction bases: 4. CDR3 in DNA: TGTGCCAGCAGCTTAGGACTAGCGGACCCGCAGTACTTC. This translates into CASSLGLADPQYF. Full variable domain (outside the CDR3, taken from reference TRBV7-2 and TRBJ2-7): GAGVSQSPSNKVTEKGKDVELRCDPISGHTALYWYRQSLGQGLEFLIYFQGNSAPDKSGLPSDRFSAERTGGSVSTLTIQRTQQEDSAVYLCASSLGLADPQYFGPGTRLTVT.

The gene calls are TRBV7-9 and TRBJ2-1, with 7 bases matching TRBD1. J gave up 8 bases and V 4 bases, and 11 bases lay outside the gene matches. CDR3 length: 15 residues. Germline-derived CDR1 and CDR2 are SEHNR and FQNEAQ (reference sequence). The CDR3 DNA sequence: TGTGCCAGCAGCTCCCGACAGGGCCCTACCCATGAGCAGTTCTTC. Its translation: CASSSRQGPTHEQFF.

V usage is TRBV5-1 and J usage is TRBJ2-6, with no clear D. The V and J ends lost 1 base and 3 bases respectively, with 11 bases between them. This CDR3 region has 16 residues. Germline V gives CDR1 SGHRS, CDR2 YFSETQ. The CDR3 loop is CASSLWGSDGANVLTF. CDR3 nucleotides: TGCGCCAGCAGCTTGTGGGGATCGGATGGGGCCAACGTCCTGACTTTC.

This chain joins TRBV6-1 and TRBJ1-2; D perhaps matches TRBD1 (5 bases). Trimming shortened V by 6 bases and J by 3 bases, and 11 bases separated the two germline ends. CDR3 length: 13 residues. Germline CDR1 and CDR2: MNHNS and SASEGT. The CDR3 DNA reads TGTGCCAGCAGGCCTACAGGTTACTATGGCTACACCTTC. Protein product: CASRPTGYYGYTF.

This clonotype was seen only a few times. The CDR3 spells CSAHRVEAFF. As DNA, the CDR3 is TGCAGTGCACACAGGGTGGAAGCTTTCTTT. This chain uses TRBV20-1 with TRBJ1-1, with D perhaps TRBD1 (6 bases). The V gene lost 6 bases and the J gene lost 8 bases, with 10 bases spanning the gap. The germline V gene encodes CDR1 DFQATT and CDR2 SNEGSKA (reference sequence). The CDR3 is 10 amino acids.

Ten or more counts support this clonotype. The chain joins TRBV5-1 to TRBJ2-7, with 8 bases identical to TRBD2. Germline V CDR1 and CDR2: SGHRS, YFSETQ. V dropped 1 base and J dropped 3; count of bases not matched to a gene: 12. The CDR3 has 17 amino acids. The CDR3 reads CASSLRVAGPTIYEQYF. The CDR3 coding sequence is TGCGCCAGCAGCTTGAGGGTAGCGGGACCCACTATCTACGAGCAGTACTTC.

V is TRBV5-4 and J is TRBJ2-3; D uncertain. Germline V gene sequence: CDR1 SGHNT, CDR2 YYREEE (reference sequence). The CDR3 runs to 13 residues. Trimming removed 2 bases at V and 4 bases at J, with 8 bases between. The CDR3 DNA is TGTGCCAGCAGCTTTTACAGCGCAGATACGCAGTATTTT. It is translated as CASSFYSADTQYF.

This clonotype was observed a few times. The chain is built from TRBV20-1 and TRBJ1-1; no clear D gene. This CDR3 has 13 amino acids. Trimming pared 6 bases from V and 6 bases from J, leaving 17 bases between. Germline CDR1 reads DFQATT; CDR2 reads SNEGSKA (reference sequence). CDR3 sequence reads: CSAETGKDPEAFF. The CDR3 nucleotides are TGCAGTGCCGAGACCGGGAAAGACCCTGAAGCTTTCTTT.

V is TRBV6-5 and J is TRBJ2-5, with 9 bases aligning to TRBD2. This CDR3 is 16 amino acids long. The germline V gene encodes CDR1 MNHEY and CDR2 SVGAGI. V gave up 0 bases and J gave up 5 bases; unmatched junction bases: 7. The CDR3 DNA follows: TGTGCCAGCAGTTACTCCTTGGCGGGGGGGCCGGAGACCCAGTACTTC. Amino acids: CASSYSLAGGPETQYF.

This clonotype was counted only a few times. The chain recombines TRBV4-3 with TRBJ1-1; TRBD1 might be the D (6 bases). The V end lost 3 bases, the J end lost 0 bases, and 11 bases lay between the germline ends. CDR1 is LGHNA and CDR2 is YSLEER in the germline V gene. The CDR3 sequence is 15 residues long. The CDR3 DNA reads TGCGCCAGCAGCCAGTATAACAGGGTGAACACTGAAGCTTTCTTT. This gives the protein CASSQYNRVNTEAFF.

This clonotype was seen ten or more times. The CDR3: CASSFILSQETQYF. CDR3 in DNA: TGTGCCAGCAGCTTCATCCTCTCGCAAGAGACCCAGTACTTC. The J gene is TRBJ2-5, the V gene TRBV7-2, with D unclear. Germline lookup yields CDR1 SGHTA and CDR2 FQGNSA. Trimming took off 3 bases at V and 2 bases at J, with 10 bases between the two ends. The CDR3 consists of 14 residues.

Only a few counts were recorded for this clonotype. The chain recombines TRBV20-1 with TRBJ2-3, with TRBD2 identical over 16 bases. The V segment lost 2 bases and the J segment 4 bases; nucleotides outside the gene matches: 18. Germline V CDR1 and CDR2: DFQATT, SNEGSKA (reference sequence). The CDR3 consists of 21 residues. The CDR3 here is CSARKPPYSPGLAGGPDTQYF. Here the CDR3 DNA reads TGCAGTGCTAGAAAGCCCCCTTACTCTCCGGGACTAGCGGGGGGGCCAGATACGCAGTATTTT.

The sample holds a few counts of this clonotype. This chain links TRBV4-2 with TRBJ1-1, with D possibly matching TRBD1 (5 bases). The CDR3 totals 12 residues. Trimming removed 1 base at V and 8 bases at J, with 8 bases between. Germline CDR1 reads LGHNA; CDR2 reads YNFKEQ. This chain's CDR3 is CASSQAGIEAFF. CDR3 nucleotides: TGTGCCAGCAGCCAAGCAGGGATAGAAGCTTTCTTT.

In this sample, this clonotype turned up many times. V and J are TRBV12-3 or TRBV12-4 and TRBJ1-2; D may be TRBD1 (5 bases). V gave up 2 bases and J gave up 4 bases, with 14 bases separating them. The CDR3 is made up of 15 amino acids. CDR3 residues: CASSLSGGPSYGYTF. In nucleotides, the CDR3 is TGTGCCAGCAGTTTATCTGGGGGACCGTCCTATGGCTACACCTTC.

The chain has TRBV5-1 and TRBJ1-5, with unresolved D. The CDR3 is 14 amino acids. V was trimmed by 0 bases and J by 3 bases, leaving 7 bases between them. Germline V gene lookup returns CDR1 SGHRS and CDR2 YFSETQ. In nucleotides, the CDR3 is TGCGCCAGCAGCTTGGACGGAAACAATCAGCCCCAGCATTTT. Its protein product is CASSLDGNNQPQHF.

This chain uses TRBV7-2 with TRBJ2-3; D is undetermined. The V and J ends lost 4 bases and 6 bases respectively, with 8 bases between them. The CDR3 runs to 12 residues. Per the germline V gene, CDR1 is SGHTA and CDR2 is FQGNSA. For the CDR3, the DNA is TGTGCCAGCAGCTACGGACCGGATACGCAGTATTTT. Its translation: CASSYGPDTQYF.

V is TRBV18 and J is TRBJ2-6; D is unresolved. The CDR3 length is 18 residues. V dropped 6 bases and J dropped 0 bases, with 18 bases sitting between them. Per germline, CDR1 KGHSH and CDR2 LQKENI. The CDR3 loop reads CASSPSPGSISGANVLTF. In DNA, the CDR3 is TGTGCCAGCTCTCCCAGTCCAGGATCAATCTCTGGGGCCAACGTCCTGACTTTC.

Remarks on this clonotype: At one of its ends the junction is not consistent with the germline gene, which may arise from a read error. This chain connects TRBV5-1 to TRBJ1-1; possible D gene TRBD1, 6 bases. This CDR3 region has 16 residues. Germline CDR1 reads SGHRS; CDR2 reads YFSETQ. The CDR3 is CASSLSWGQVNTEVFF. The CDR3 nucleotides are TGCGCCAGCAGCTTGAGCTGGGGGCAGGTGAACACTGAAGTTTTCTTT.

This chain uses TRBV5-1 with TRBJ2-5, with 8 bases identical to TRBD1. V was clipped by 6 bases and J by 2 bases; unmatched bases: 9. Germline CDR1 SGHRS, CDR2 YFSETQ. The CDR3 covers 15 residues. The chain's CDR3 is CASTPSGQAQETQYF. The CDR3 DNA is TGCGCCAGCACCCCTTCGGGACAGGCGCAAGAGACCCAGTACTTC.